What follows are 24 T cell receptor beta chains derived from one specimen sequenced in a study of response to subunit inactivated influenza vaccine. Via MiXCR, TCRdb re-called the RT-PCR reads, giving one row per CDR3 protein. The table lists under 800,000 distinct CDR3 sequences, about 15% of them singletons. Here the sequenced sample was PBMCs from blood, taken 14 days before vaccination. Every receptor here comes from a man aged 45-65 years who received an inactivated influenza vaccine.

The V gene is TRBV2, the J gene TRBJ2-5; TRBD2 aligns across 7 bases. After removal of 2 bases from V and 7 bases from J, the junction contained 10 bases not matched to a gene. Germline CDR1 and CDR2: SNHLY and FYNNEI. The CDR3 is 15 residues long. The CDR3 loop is CASSEFAGETGTQYF. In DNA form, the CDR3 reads TGTGCCAGCAGTGAATTTGCGGGGGAGACGGGGACCCAGTACTTC.

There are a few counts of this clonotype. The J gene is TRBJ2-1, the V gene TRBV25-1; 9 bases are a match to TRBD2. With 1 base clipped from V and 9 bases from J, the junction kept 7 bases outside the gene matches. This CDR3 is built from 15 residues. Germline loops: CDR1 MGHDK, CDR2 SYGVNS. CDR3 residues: CASSEWSSGRSEQFF. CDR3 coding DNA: TGTGCCAGCAGTGAATGGAGTAGCGGGAGATCTGAGCAGTTCTTC.

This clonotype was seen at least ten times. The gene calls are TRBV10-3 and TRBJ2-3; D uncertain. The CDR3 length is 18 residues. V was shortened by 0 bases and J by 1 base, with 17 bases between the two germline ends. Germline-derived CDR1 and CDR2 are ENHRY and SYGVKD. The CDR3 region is CAISESTRRAERTDTQYF. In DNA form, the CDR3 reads TGTGCCATCAGTGAGTCGACTCGTAGGGCAGAACGCACAGATACGCAGTATTTT.

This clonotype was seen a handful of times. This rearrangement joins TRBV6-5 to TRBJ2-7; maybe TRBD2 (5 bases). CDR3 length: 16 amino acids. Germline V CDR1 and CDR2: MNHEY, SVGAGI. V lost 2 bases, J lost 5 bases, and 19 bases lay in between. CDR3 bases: TGTGCCAGCAGTTACGAGGCAGCCTCTCGGAGGAACGAGCAGTACTTC. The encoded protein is CASSYEAASRRNEQYF.

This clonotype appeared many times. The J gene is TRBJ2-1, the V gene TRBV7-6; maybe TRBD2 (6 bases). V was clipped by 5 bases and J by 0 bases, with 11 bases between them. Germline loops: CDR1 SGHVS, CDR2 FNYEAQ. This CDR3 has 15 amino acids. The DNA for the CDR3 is TGTGCCAGCAGCCCGGGAGATAGCTCCTACAATGAGCAGTTCTTC. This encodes CASSPGDSSYNEQFF.

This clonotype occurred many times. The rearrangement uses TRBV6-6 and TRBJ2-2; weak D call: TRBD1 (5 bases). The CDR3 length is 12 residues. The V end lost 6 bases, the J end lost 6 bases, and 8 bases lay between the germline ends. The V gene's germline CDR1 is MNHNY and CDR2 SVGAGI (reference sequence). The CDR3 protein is CASSRDPGELFF. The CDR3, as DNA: TGTGCCAGCAGCAGGGATCCCGGGGAGCTGTTTTTT.

As DNA, the CDR3 is TGTGCCAGCAGGCGAGGGACGGGTGCGGGGCAGTACTTC. Its translation: CASRRGTGAGQYF. The chain employs TRBV28 and TRBJ2-7, with D perhaps TRBD1 or TRBD2 (5 bases each). This CDR3 spans 13 amino acids. V was shortened by 6 bases and J by 9 bases, with 18 bases between the two germline ends. Germline lookup yields CDR1 MDHEN and CDR2 SYDVKM. The variable domain in full, completed from reference TRBV28 and TRBJ2-7, reads DVKVTQSSRYLVKRTGEKVFLECVQDMDHENMFWYRQDPGLGLRLIYFSYDVKMKEKGDIPEGYSVSREKKERFSLILESASTNQTSMYLCASRRGTGAGQYFGPGTRLTVT.

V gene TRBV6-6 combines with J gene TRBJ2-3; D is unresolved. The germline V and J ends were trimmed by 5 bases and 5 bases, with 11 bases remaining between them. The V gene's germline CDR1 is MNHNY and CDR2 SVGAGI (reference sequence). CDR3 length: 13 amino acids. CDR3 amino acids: CASSLGLRDTQYF. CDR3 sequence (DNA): TGTGCCAGCAGTCTGGGCTTGAGAGATACGCAGTATTTT.

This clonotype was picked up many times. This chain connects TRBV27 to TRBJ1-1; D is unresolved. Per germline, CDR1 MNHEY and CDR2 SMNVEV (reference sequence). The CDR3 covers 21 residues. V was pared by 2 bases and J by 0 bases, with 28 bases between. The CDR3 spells CASSLRAHTQFSREMNTEAFF. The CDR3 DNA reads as TGTGCCAGCAGTTTAAGGGCCCATACACAGTTTTCCCGTGAGATGAACACTGAAGCTTTCTTT.

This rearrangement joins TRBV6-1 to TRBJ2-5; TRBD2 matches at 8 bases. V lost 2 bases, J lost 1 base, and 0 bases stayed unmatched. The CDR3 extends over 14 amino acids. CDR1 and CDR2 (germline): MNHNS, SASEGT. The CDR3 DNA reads TGTGCCAGCAGTGAAAGCGGGGGCCAAGAGACCCAGTACTTC. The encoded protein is CASSESGGQETQYF.

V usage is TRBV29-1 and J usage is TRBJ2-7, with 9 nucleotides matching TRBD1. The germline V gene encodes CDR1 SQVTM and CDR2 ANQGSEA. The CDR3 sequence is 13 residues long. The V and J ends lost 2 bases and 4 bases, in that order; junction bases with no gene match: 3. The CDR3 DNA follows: TGCAGCGTTGAATGGGGACAGGGTTACGAGCAGTACTTC. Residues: CSVEWGQGYEQYF.

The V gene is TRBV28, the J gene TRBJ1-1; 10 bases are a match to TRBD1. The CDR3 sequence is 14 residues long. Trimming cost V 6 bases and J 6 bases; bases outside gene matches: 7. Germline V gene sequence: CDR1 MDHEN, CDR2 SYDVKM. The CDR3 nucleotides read TGTGCCAGCAGGCGACAGGGGGCTAGGGCTGAAGCTTTCTTT. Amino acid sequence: CASRRQGARAEAFF. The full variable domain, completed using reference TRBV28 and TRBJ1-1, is DVKVTQSSRYLVKRTGEKVFLECVQDMDHENMFWYRQDPGLGLRLIYFSYDVKMKEKGDIPEGYSVSREKKERFSLILESASTNQTSMYLCASRRQGARAEAFFGQGTRLTVV.

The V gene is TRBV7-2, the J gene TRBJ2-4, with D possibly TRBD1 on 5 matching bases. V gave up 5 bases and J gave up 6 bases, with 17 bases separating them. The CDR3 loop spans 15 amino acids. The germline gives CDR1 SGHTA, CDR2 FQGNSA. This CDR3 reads CASSTSLGLRNIQYF. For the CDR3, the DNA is TGTGCCAGCAGCACCTCGCTGGGGCTCAGAAACATTCAGTACTTC.

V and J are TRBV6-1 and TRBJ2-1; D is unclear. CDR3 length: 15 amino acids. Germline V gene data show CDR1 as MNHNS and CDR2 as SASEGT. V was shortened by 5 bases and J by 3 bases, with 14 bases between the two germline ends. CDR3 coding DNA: TGTGCCAGCAGTCCCCGGGCTATCAACTACAATGAGCAGTTCTTC. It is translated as CASSPRAINYNEQFF.

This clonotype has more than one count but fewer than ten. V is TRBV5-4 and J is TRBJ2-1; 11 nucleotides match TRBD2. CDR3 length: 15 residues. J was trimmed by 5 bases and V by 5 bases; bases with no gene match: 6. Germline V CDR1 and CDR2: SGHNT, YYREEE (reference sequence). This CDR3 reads CASRIAGGRNNEQFF. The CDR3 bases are TGTGCCAGCAGGATAGCGGGGGGGCGTAACAATGAGCAGTTCTTC.

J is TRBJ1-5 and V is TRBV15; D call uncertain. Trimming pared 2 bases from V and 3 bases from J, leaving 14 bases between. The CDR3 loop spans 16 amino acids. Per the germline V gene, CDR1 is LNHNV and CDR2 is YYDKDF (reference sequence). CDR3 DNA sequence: TGTGCCACCAGCAGACAATCAGGATCCCCCAATCAGCCCCAGCATTTT. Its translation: CATSRQSGSPNQPQHF. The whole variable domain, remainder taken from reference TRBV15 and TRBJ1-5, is DAMVIQNPRYQVTQFGKPVTLSCSQTLNHNVMYWYQQKSSQAPKLLFHYYDKDFNNEADTPDNFQSRRPNTSFCFLDIRSPGLGDTAMYLCATSRQSGSPNQPQHFGDGTRLSIL.

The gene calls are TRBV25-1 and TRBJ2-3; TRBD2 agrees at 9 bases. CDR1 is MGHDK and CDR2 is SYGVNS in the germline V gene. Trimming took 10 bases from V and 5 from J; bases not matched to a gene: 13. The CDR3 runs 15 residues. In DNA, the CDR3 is TGTGCCACCCGTCCCGCTAGCGGGGCGGGAGATACGCAGTATTTT. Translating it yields CATRPASGAGDTQYF.

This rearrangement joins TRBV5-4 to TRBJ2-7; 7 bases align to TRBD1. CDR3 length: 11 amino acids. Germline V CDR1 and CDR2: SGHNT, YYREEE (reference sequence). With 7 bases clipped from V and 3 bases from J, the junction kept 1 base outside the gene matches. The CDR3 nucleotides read TGTGCCAGCGGGACAGTCTACGAGCAGTACTTC. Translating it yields CASGTVYEQYF. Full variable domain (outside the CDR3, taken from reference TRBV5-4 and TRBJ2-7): ETGVTQSPTHLIKTRGQQVTLRCSSQSGHNTVSWYQQALGQGPQFIFQYYREEENGRGNFPPRFSGLQFPNYSSELNVNALELDDSALYLCASGTVYEQYFGPGTRLTVT.

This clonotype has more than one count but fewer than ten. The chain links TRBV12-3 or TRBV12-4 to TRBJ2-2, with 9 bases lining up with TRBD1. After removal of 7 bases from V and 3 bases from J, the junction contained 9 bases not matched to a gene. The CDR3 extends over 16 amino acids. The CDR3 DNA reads TGTGCCAGCACTCCGACCGGGACAGGGCACACCGGGGAGCTGTTTTTT. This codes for CASTPTGTGHTGELFF.

The CDR3 loop is CSAEWTGRAGANVLTF. CDR3 nucleotides: TGCAGTGCTGAATGGACAGGGAGAGCTGGGGCCAACGTCCTGACTTTC. The chain recombines TRBV20-1 with TRBJ2-6; 8 positions agree with TRBD1. Germline V lookup: CDR1 DFQATT, CDR2 SNEGSKA (reference sequence). With 5 bases clipped from V and 2 bases from J, the junction kept 8 bases outside the gene matches. This CDR3 is 16 amino acids long.

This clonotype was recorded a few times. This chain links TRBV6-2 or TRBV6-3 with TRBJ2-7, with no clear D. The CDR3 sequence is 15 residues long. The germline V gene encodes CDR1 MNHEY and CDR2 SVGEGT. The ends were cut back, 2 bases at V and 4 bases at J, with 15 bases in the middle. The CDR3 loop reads CASSYGLNSNYEQYF. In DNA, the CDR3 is TGTGCCAGCAGTTACGGCCTGAACTCTAATTACGAGCAGTACTTC.

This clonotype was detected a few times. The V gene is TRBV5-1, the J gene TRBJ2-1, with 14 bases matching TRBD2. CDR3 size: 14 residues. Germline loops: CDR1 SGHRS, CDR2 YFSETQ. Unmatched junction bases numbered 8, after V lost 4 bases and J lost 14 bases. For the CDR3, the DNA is TGCGCCAGCAGCCCGCAGACTAGCGGGGGGGAGAAGTTCTTC. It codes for CASSPQTSGGEKFF.

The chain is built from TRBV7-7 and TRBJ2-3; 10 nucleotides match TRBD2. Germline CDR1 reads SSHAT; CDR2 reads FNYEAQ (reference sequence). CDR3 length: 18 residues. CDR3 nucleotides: TGTACCATCTGTTCTCCCGGACTAGCGGAAAAATCCACAGATACGCAGTATTTT. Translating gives CTICSPGLAEKSTDTQYF.

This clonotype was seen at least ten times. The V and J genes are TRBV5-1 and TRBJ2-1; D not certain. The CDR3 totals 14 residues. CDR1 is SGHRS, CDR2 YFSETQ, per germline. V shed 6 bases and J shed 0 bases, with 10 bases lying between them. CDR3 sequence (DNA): TGCGCCAGCAAAGACTCCACCTCCTACAATGAGCAGTTCTTC. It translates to CASKDSTSYNEQFF.